Listed below are T cell receptor beta chains from one sample, sequenced in a study of regulatory T cells in long-lasting Graves disease. MiXCR, applied by TCRdb to the multiplex PCR reads, yields one record per CDR3 protein. The sample holds about 440,000 distinct CDR3 sequences, 16% seen once. The same data also went into a second study, on T cells in Graves' hyperthyroidism and ophthalmopathy.

Here the sequenced sample was peripheral blood mononuclear cells (PBMCs), taken at new diagnosis, from a patient treated with antithyroid drugs. All receptors derive from a woman aged 18-29 years with Graves disease. Each CDR3 is given with its conserved first and last residue.

V,CDR3
TRBV20-1,CSASGGNIQYF
TRBV7-8,CASSPRDRTYEQYF
TRBV7-9,CASSVDESSYNEQFF
TRBV12-3/TRBV12-4,CASSPWGSGRIQETQYF
TRBV10-3,CATGLAGATDTQYF
TRBV20-1,CSARAGGIGNTIYF
TRBV6-2/TRBV6-3,CASRDRAESLLLNSPLHF
TRBV7-2,CASSLAEEGGQFF
TRBV7-2,CASSLGDSTSPLHF
TRBV30,CAWSLEGGYEQYF
TRBV20-1,CSAPRASGSPYEQYF
TRBV4-1,CASSQEPGRQPQHF
TRBV12-3/TRBV12-4,CASSLAAPGELFF
TRBV28,CASSTGSSYEQYF
TRBV28,CASSEFYEQYF
TRBV15,CATSRVDSYEQYF
TRBV29-1,CSVEVGGGRWEAFF
TRBV3-1,CASSQEFGGWGTDTQYF
TRBV30,CAWSVQSRSYNEQFF
TRBV29-1,CSAVAGGDIQYF
TRBV5-1,CASSPGLAGAVETQYF
TRBV7-9,CASSLLNAGQGPYEQYF